The clone carrying this T cell receptor (beta chain) was seen ten or more times. Its matching antigen is unknown. One entry per CDR3 protein results from TCRdb running MiXCR on the 5' RACE reads. In the table there are approximately 37,000 distinct CDR3 sequences, 3.5% to 4% of which are singletons. The data belong to a study of neurological immune-mediated disorders. Study-wide results and caveats: Phylogenetically, 18 of 34 multiple sclerosis patients' repertoires fell into one related-CDR3 cluster, a possible signature.

Germline assignment: CDR1 SQVTM and CDR2 ANQGSEA. The length of the CDR3 is 13 residues. Trimming removed 1 base at V and 1 base at J, with 7 bases between. This chain joins TRBV29-1 and TRBJ1-1, with D uncertain. The specimen sequenced was PBMCs. This receptor was identified in a man aged 25-45 years with multiple sclerosis. In nucleotides, the CDR3 is TGCAGCGTTGAAGCAGGAGGGAACACTGAAGCTTTCTTT. Translation: CSVEAGGNTEAFF.